This TCR beta chain was identified during a study of CD8 T cells in Susac syndrome. The CDR3 spans 17 residues. Germline values: CDR1 SEHNR, CDR2 FQNEAQ (reference sequence). V lost 5 bases and J lost 4, with 23 bases in between. When the RNA was reverse transcribed, random hexamers were used with an input of 0.5 to 1 ug. One entry per CDR3 protein results from TCRdb running MiXCR on the immunoSEQ multiplex PCR reads. In the table there are about 1,700 distinct CDR3 sequences, about 64% of which are singletons. Memory subsets were defined for TEMRA sorting by CD27 and CD45RA staining. This TCR was sampled from a human donor with Susac syndrome. J is TRBJ1-2 and V is TRBV7-9; a weak D match, TRBD1 (5 bases). Sequencing was performed on CD8+ TEMRA cells from PBMCs. Described subset: FACS-sorted terminally differentiated effector memory CD8+ T cells re-expressing CD45RA (CD8+ TEMRA). The CDR3 sequence is CASSTGGHHGKTYGYTF. CDR3 bases: TGTGCCAGCAGCACTGGAGGACACCATGGAAAGACCTATGGCTACACCTTC. Filled out from reference TRBV7-9 and TRBJ1-2, the complete variable domain reads DTGVSQNPRHKITKRGQNVTFRCDPISEHNRLYWYRQTLGQGPEFLTYFQNEAQLEKSRLLSDRFSAERPKGSFSTLEIQRTEQGDSAMYLCASSTGGHHGKTYGYTFGSGTRLTVV.